The 20 T cell receptor beta chains below were found in one sample sequenced in a study of patients and donors after allogeneic stem cell transplantation. TCRdb re-analysed the RT-PCR reads in MiXCR, keeping a single row per CDR3 protein. The table has about a million distinct CDR3 sequences, under 20% seen once. Sequencing was carried out using blood, either unsorted or a sorted T cell fraction (not recorded which). Every receptor here comes from a human donor who was either an allogeneic HSCT recipient or a stem cell or donor lymphocyte infusion donor (not recorded which). It is not recorded whose cells these are; they may come from a transplant donor.

This clonotype was counted a few times. The chain is built from TRBV15 and TRBJ1-1; D unresolved. Germline CDR1 LNHNV, CDR2 YYDKDF (reference sequence). V was clipped by 4 bases and J by 1 base, with 13 bases between them. This CDR3 has 15 amino acids. CDR3 amino acids: CATSIDNGGNTEAFF. CDR3 nucleotides: TGTGCCACCAGCATAGATAATGGCGGGAACACTGAAGCTTTCTTT.

The chain links TRBV11-3 to TRBJ1-1; D not certain. This CDR3 is built from 12 residues. CDR1 and CDR2 from the germline V gene are SGHNT and YENEEA. The V gene lost 5 bases and the J gene lost 6 bases, with 10 bases spanning the gap. The CDR3 protein is CASSRGAAEAFF. The CDR3 DNA sequence: TGTGCCAGCAGCCGAGGCGCGGCTGAAGCTTTCTTT.

The chain recombines TRBV20-1 with TRBJ2-2; D possibly matches TRBD1 or TRBD2 (5 bases each). Trimming removed 5 bases from V and 4 bases from J, with 17 bases in between. The CDR3 runs 15 residues. The V gene's germline CDR1 is DFQATT and CDR2 SNEGSKA (reference sequence). DNA of the CDR3: TGCAGTGCTGCCGGGACCCCGGCTGGCACCGGGGAGCTGTTTTTT. Protein: CSAAGTPAGTGELFF.

This clonotype was recorded a few times. This chain connects TRBV27 to TRBJ2-1; D not certain. Trimming cost V 5 bases and J 6 bases, with 14 bases left between them. CDR1 and CDR2 (germline): MNHEY, SMNVEV (reference sequence). The CDR3 runs 14 residues. This chain's CDR3 is CASSIARPGNEQFF. CDR3 nucleotides: TGTGCCAGCAGTATTGCTAGGCCGGGCAATGAGCAGTTCTTC.

V is TRBV6-5 and J is TRBJ2-1; TRBD2 agrees at 8 bases. The CDR3 runs 14 residues. CDR1 is MNHEY and CDR2 is SVGAGI in the germline V gene. The junction had 5 bases not matched to a gene; V was cut back by 2 bases and J by 8 bases. The CDR3 nucleotides are TGTGCCAGCAGTTACGGTGCGGGAGGCGATGAGCAGTTCTTC. It encodes CASSYGAGGDEQFF.

In this sample, this clonotype turned up a few times. The rearrangement links TRBV2 to TRBJ2-7, with 8 bases lining up with TRBD2. Germline values: CDR1 SNHLY, CDR2 FYNNEI. V trimming: 6 bases; J trimming: 0 bases; junction bases outside the gene matches: 4. CDR3 length equals 14 residues. CDR3 coding DNA: TGTGCCAGCAGCAATAGCGGGGACTCCTACGAGCAGTACTTC. It translates to CASSNSGDSYEQYF.

In this sample, this clonotype turned up a few times. The chain has TRBV12-3 or TRBV12-4 and TRBJ2-3, with D maybe TRBD2 (6 bases). The CDR3 has 13 residues. V lost 6 bases and J 5 bases, leaving 12 bases between the germline ends. The DNA for the CDR3 is TGTGCCAGCAGCCCTATGGAGGGAGATACGCAGTATTTT. The encoded protein is CASSPMEGDTQYF.

The table lists this clonotype with a few counts. The chain is built from TRBV7-9 and TRBJ2-1, with 9 bases lining up with TRBD2. Germline V lookup: CDR1 SEHNR, CDR2 FQNEAQ (reference sequence). The CDR3 runs to 14 residues. With V trimmed by 4 bases and J by 9 bases, 7 bases remained unmatched. Here the CDR3 DNA reads TGTGCCAGCAGCTCGATAGCGGGAGTCGGTGAGCAGTTCTTC. This sequence encodes CASSSIAGVGEQFF.

The CDR3 DNA reads TGTGCCAGCTCACCTCAGATCGGAAACACCATATATTTT. Translated, it gives CASSPQIGNTIYF. V and J are TRBV18 and TRBJ1-3; D unresolved. This CDR3 has 13 residues. Trimming shortened V by 3 bases and J by 4 bases, and 7 bases separated the two germline ends. Germline CDR1 reads KGHSH; CDR2 reads LQKENI.

V usage is TRBV28 and J usage is TRBJ1-1, with no clear D. V lost 6 bases to trimming and J lost 1 base, with 12 bases between them. The CDR3 totals 14 residues. Germline V gene sequence: CDR1 MDHEN, CDR2 SYDVKM. This CDR3 is CASRTTEKNTEAFF. CDR3 nucleotide sequence: TGTGCCAGCAGAACGACTGAGAAGAACACTGAAGCTTTCTTT.

The V call is TRBV4-3, the J call TRBJ1-3, with D uncertain. Germline CDR1 and CDR2: LGHNA and YSLEER. Trimming removed 3 bases from V and 8 bases from J, with 5 bases in between. The CDR3 runs 11 residues. The CDR3 loop reads CASSHGHTIYF. The CDR3 nucleotides read TGCGCCAGCAGCCACGGACACACCATATATTTT.

For this clonotype: Just one base apart from a much larger clone, this may be a read error. The CDR3 does not close with the conserved phenylalanine or tryptophan, likely indicating a read error. The chain couples TRBV12-3 or TRBV12-4 to TRBJ1-3, with a weak D call TRBD1 (6 bases). Trimming took off 5 bases at V and 0 bases at J, with 14 bases between the two ends. CDR3 length equals 16 residues. This chain's CDR3 is CASSTPGGRSGNTIYI. CDR3 in DNA: TGTGCCAGCAGTACCCCCGGGGGCCGCTCTGGAAACACCATATATATT.

The sample holds many counts of this clonotype. V is TRBV4-3 and J is TRBJ1-1; D perhaps matches TRBD1 (6 bases). Germline V gene sequence: CDR1 LGHNA, CDR2 YSLEER. Trimming took off 1 base at V and 5 bases at J, with 14 bases between the two ends. This CDR3 spans 15 amino acids. The CDR3, as DNA: TGCGCCAGCAGCCAAGTGCGGGGGCGGGGGACTGAAGCTTTCTTT. Amino acids: CASSQVRGRGTEAFF.

In this sample, this clonotype turned up a few times. The rearrangement uses TRBV10-3 and TRBJ2-5, with D possibly being TRBD2 (6 bases). This CDR3 is built from 17 residues. Germline-derived CDR1 and CDR2 are ENHRY and SYGVKD. Between the trimmed V and J ends, which lost 0 bases and 2 bases, there was a span of 16 bases. CDR3 sequence reads: CAISESSAGRDQETQYF. CDR3 DNA: TGTGCCATCAGTGAGTCGAGTGCTGGGCGGGATCAAGAGACCCAGTACTTC.

The gene calls are TRBV20-1 and TRBJ2-7, with D hard to call. Germline values: CDR1 DFQATT, CDR2 SNEGSKA (reference sequence). This CDR3 spans 10 amino acids. V gave up 6 bases and J gave up 6 bases, with 9 bases separating them. DNA of the CDR3: TGCAGTGCCCCCCGACCCGAGCAGTACTTC. The encoded protein is CSAPRPEQYF.

The rearrangement uses TRBV30 and TRBJ1-3, with D possibly being TRBD1 (5 bases). Trimming stripped 2 bases from V and 1 base from J, with 9 bases between. This CDR3 has 14 residues. The V gene's germline CDR1 is GTSNPN and CDR2 SVGIG (reference sequence). The CDR3 spells CAWSQDISGNTIYF. The CDR3 DNA reads as TGTGCCTGGAGTCAGGACATTTCTGGAAACACCATATATTTT.

This clonotype was recorded many times. This chain joins TRBV4-2 and TRBJ2-7; TRBD1 might be the D (5 bases). The CDR3 is 14 amino acids. V dropped 0 bases and J dropped 4 bases, with 10 bases sitting between them. From germline, CDR1 is LGHNA and CDR2 YNFKEQ. The chain's CDR3 is CASSQDLKGYEQYF. Here the CDR3 DNA reads TGTGCCAGCAGCCAAGATTTGAAGGGGTACGAGCAGTACTTC.

This clonotype was detected a few times. The rearrangement links TRBV2 to TRBJ1-1; tentatively, D is TRBD1 (6 bases). Per germline, CDR1 SNHLY and CDR2 FYNNEI. CDR3 length equals 17 residues. Trimming took off 4 bases at V and 0 bases at J, with 18 bases between the two ends. Here the CDR3 DNA reads TGTGCCAGCAGTGTTCCCGGTGGGGGGCGCATGAACACTGAAGCTTTCTTT. Amino acid sequence: CASSVPGGGRMNTEAFF.

This clonotype was recorded many times. This chain uses TRBV12-3 or TRBV12-4 with TRBJ1-5; 7 bases are shared with TRBD1. There are 14 residues in the CDR3. After removal of 3 bases from V and 7 bases from J, the junction contained 6 bases not matched to a gene. The CDR3 region is CASSFRGQKQPQHF. The CDR3 coding sequence is TGTGCCAGCAGTTTTAGGGGGCAAAAGCAGCCCCAGCATTTT.

This clonotype was picked up a small number of times. The V call is TRBV12-3 or TRBV12-4, the J call TRBJ2-7; D is perhaps TRBD1 (5 bases). The CDR3 has 13 residues. V was shortened by 1 base and J by 7 bases, with 11 bases between the two germline ends. The CDR3 reads CASSLGAGKEQYF. In DNA, the CDR3 is TGTGCCAGCAGTTTAGGGGCAGGGAAGGAGCAGTACTTC.